The rows below give T cell receptor beta chains drawn from one sample of a study of blood T cell repertoires in COVID-19. Method: immunoSEQ multiplex PCR; TCRdb's copy keeps in-frame clones and lacks some. The sample yields 75,000 to 80,000 clones, approximately 86% seen once. Source material: peripheral blood. Receptors originate from a human donor in a cohort sampled during active COVID-19. Each CDR3 is given with its conserved first and last residue. A D gene is named only where the DNA matches it firmly. Not all rows give a size; the values are once, few, many and, for expanded clones, a class.

DNA | CDR3 | J | V | size | D
TGTGCCAGCAGCTCTATACAGGGGGCATCCTACAATGAGCAGTTCTTC | CASSSIQGASYNEQFF | TRBJ2-1 | TRBV5-6 | . | TRBD1
TGTGCCAGCAGCCCCCATAGCGGGACGTACTACGAGCAGTACTTC | CASSPHSGTYYEQYF | TRBJ2-7 | TRBV11-3 | . | TRBD2
TGTGCCAGCAGTCACGTGCTAACTAGCGGGAGCCACGAGCAGTACTTC | CASSHVLTSGSHEQYF | TRBJ2-7 | TRBV6-2/TRBV6-3 | . | TRBD2
TGTGCCAGCAGTTTTTTATCGGGCAGGGCTTATGGCTACACCTTC | CASSFLSGRAYGYTF | TRBJ1-2 | TRBV28 | . | .
TGCAGCGTTGGGTGGACAGCGAACACCGGGGAGCTGTTTTTT | CSVGWTANTGELFF | TRBJ2-2 | TRBV29-1 | . | .
TGTGCCAGCAGCCAAGACTGGGACATCTACGAGCAGTACTTC | CASSQDWDIYEQYF | TRBJ2-7 | TRBV14 | . | .
TGCGCCAGCAGCCTTCGGACAGGGGGTAACACTGAAGCTTTCTTT | CASSLRTGGNTEAFF | TRBJ1-1 | TRBV4-1 | . | TRBD1
TGTGCAAGTCGCTTAGAATCCGGACAGGGTTTAGTGTTCAATCAGCCCCAGCATTTT | CASRLESGQGLVFNQPQHF | TRBJ1-5 | TRBV12-2 | few | .
TGTGCCAGTAGTATTCCGGGCGGGGCAGAGACCCAGTACTTC | CASSIPGGAETQYF | TRBJ2-5 | TRBV19 | . | .
TGTGCCAGCAGTTACCTTGAGGAGCGGGGCACAGATACGCAGTATTTT | CASSYLEERGTDTQYF | TRBJ2-3 | TRBV2 | . | .
TGTGCCAGCAGCCAAACAGGAAACAATCAGCCCCAGCATTTT | CASSQTGNNQPQHF | TRBJ1-5 | TRBV3-1/TRBV3-2 | . | .
TGTGCCAGCAGCCAGATGACAGGGGCGAGCACAGATACGCAGTATTTT | CASSQMTGASTDTQYF | TRBJ2-3 | TRBV3-1/TRBV3-2 | . | TRBD1
TGTGCCAGCAGCAAGCGGGACAAAGCTAGCACAGATACGCAGTATTTT | CASSKRDKASTDTQYF | TRBJ2-3 | TRBV6-2/TRBV6-3 | . | .
TGCGCCAGCAGTGATTGGTCGCGGGGTGAGCAGTTCTTC | CASSDWSRGEQFF | TRBJ2-1 | TRBV10-1 | . | .
TGTGCCAGCAGCCCAGTTAGGGGCGAGAACACTGAAGCTTTCTTT | CASSPVRGENTEAFF | TRBJ1-1 | TRBV7-2 | . | .
TGTGCCATCACGGGAGTGTCTCCCACAGATACGCAGTATTTT | CAITGVSPTDTQYF | TRBJ2-3 | TRBV10-3 | . | .
TGCGCCAGCAGTGATTACGGACAGGGAGAGGCAGTTTTCTTT | CASSDYGQGEAVFF | TRBJ1-1 | TRBV10-2 | . | TRBD1
TGTGCCAGCAGCCTACAGGGGCAAAACACTGAAGCTTTCTTT | CASSLQGQNTEAFF | TRBJ1-1 | TRBV3-1/TRBV3-2 | once | TRBD1